The source of this TCR beta chain is a study of patients and donors after allogeneic stem cell transplantation. TCRdb re-derived calls from the RT-PCR reads in MiXCR, one entry per CDR3 protein. The table shows about 960,000 distinct CDR3 sequences, with about 20% occurring only once. This clonotype came up many times. Trimming took off 6 bases at V and 10 bases at J, with 16 bases between the two ends. This CDR3 comprises 12 residues. CDR1 and CDR2 from the germline V gene are DFQATT and SNEGSKA (reference sequence). The TCR sequence derives from a human donor who was either an allogeneic HSCT recipient or a stem cell or donor lymphocyte infusion donor (not recorded which). It is not recorded whose cells these are; they may come from a transplant donor. V and J are TRBV20-1 and TRBJ2-1, with unresolved D. Sequencing input: blood, either unsorted or a sorted T cell fraction (not recorded which). CDR3 bases: TGCAGTGCAAGGACCGTTGATTGGGAGCAGTTCTTC. Protein: CSARTVDWEQFF.